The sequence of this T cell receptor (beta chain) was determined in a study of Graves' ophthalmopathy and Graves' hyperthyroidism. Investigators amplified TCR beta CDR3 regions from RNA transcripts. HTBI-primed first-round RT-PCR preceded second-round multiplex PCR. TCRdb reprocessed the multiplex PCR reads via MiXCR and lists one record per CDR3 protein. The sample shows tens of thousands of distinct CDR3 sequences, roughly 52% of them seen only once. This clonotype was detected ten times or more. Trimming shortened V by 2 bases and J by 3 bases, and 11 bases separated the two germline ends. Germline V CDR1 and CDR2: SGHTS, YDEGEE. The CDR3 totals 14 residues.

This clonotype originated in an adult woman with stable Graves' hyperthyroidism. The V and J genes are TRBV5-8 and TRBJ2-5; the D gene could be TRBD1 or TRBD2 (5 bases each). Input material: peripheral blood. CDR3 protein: CASSFGTGKETQYF. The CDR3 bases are TGTGCCAGCAGCTTCGGGACGGGGAAAGAGACCCAGTACTTC. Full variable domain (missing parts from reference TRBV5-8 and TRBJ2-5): EAGVTQSPTHLIKTRGQQATLRCSPISGHTSVYWYQQALGLGLQFLLWYDEGEERNRGNFPPRFSGRQFPNYSSELNVNALELEDSALYLCASSFGTGKETQYFGPGTRLLVL.